A selection of T cell receptor beta chains follows, all from one sample in a study of response to subunit inactivated influenza vaccine. TCRdb itself ran the RT-PCR reads through MiXCR, one entry per CDR3 protein. Among a few hundred thousand distinct CDR3 sequences listed, around a fifth were seen once. Sequencing used PBMCs from blood, obtained less than 22 months after vaccination. These receptors were taken from a man aged 50 to 75 who received an inactivated influenza vaccine. CDR3s leave out the opening cysteine and the closing phenylalanine or tryptophan. D genes are given only for firm matches.

j_call	d_call	v_call	cdr3_aa
TRBJ2-7	TRBD2	TRBV4-1	ASSQIAGLYEQY
TRBJ1-1	.	TRBV20-1	SARTKDSNTEAF
TRBJ2-5	TRBD2	TRBV7-9	ASSRTSGRSGETQY
TRBJ2-2	.	TRBV6-4	ASSDSARTGELF
TRBJ1-3	.	TRBV11-1	ASSLSPEPLRTGNTIY
TRBJ1-5	.	TRBV30	AWSVRNSNQPQH
TRBJ1-1	.	TRBV12-3/TRBV12-4	ASSFGLGTNTEAF
TRBJ2-5	TRBD1	TRBV4-2	ASSQALPGQGAETQY
TRBJ2-4	.	TRBV3-1	ASSQDQPGRGIQY
TRBJ1-2	.	TRBV20-1	SASETINYGYT
TRBJ2-5	.	TRBV2	ASSRRDQGKTQY
TRBJ1-6	.	TRBV12-3/TRBV12-4	ASSLTTGGSPLH
TRBJ1-1	.	TRBV20-1	SAIRGVNTEAF
TRBJ2-7	.	TRBV25-1	ASIASGRNYEQY
TRBJ1-1	TRBD1	TRBV7-2	ASSAQQGAPTEAF
TRBJ2-1	TRBD2	TRBV7-9	ASSSSSGRSYNEQF
TRBJ2-6	.	TRBV6-6	ASSPPGANVLT
TRBJ2-7	.	TRBV12-3/TRBV12-4	ASSLWRGEQY
TRBJ2-2	.	TRBV7-2	ASSLGGRPGTGELF
TRBJ1-4	.	TRBV9	ASSPQGPFGEKLF
TRBJ2-1	TRBD2	TRBV24-1	ATSPASGRYNEQF
TRBJ2-1	.	TRBV20-1	SANKATDPNEQF
TRBJ1-1	TRBD1	TRBV29-1	SARQGLGSKAF
TRBJ1-1	.	TRBV6-2/TRBV6-3	ASSYPSTEAF
TRBJ2-7	.	TRBV5-1	ASSLSLTGEQY
TRBJ2-7	.	TRBV27	ASSLGGGTYEQY
TRBJ2-1	TRBD2	TRBV20-1	SGTSGSVNEQF
TRBJ1-1	.	TRBV5-1	ASSLEGTNTEAF
TRBJ1-5	TRBD1	TRBV12-3/TRBV12-4	ASTTDRGGNQPQH
TRBJ2-1	TRBD2	TRBV5-1	ASTQSGGSYNEQF
TRBJ2-2	.	TRBV7-2	ASSLAEAVPGELF
TRBJ1-2	TRBD1	TRBV12-3/TRBV12-4	ASRWTGTNYGYT
TRBJ1-2	.	TRBV4-1	ASSQGTSGGDYGYT
TRBJ1-6	TRBD1	TRBV10-3	AISEGQGGRNSPLH
TRBJ1-2	.	TRBV7-9	ASSSALRGGYGYT
TRBJ2-2	TRBD2	TRBV7-3	ASSLTGTRNTGELF
TRBJ1-6	TRBD1	TRBV20-1	SARARQGAYNSPLH
TRBJ2-1	TRBD2	TRBV27	ASSLTSGLHNEQF
TRBJ1-2	.	TRBV18	ASSPIGDPRYGYT
TRBJ2-1	TRBD2	TRBV20-1	SARPLRLAGAYNEQF